Below, one T cell receptor (beta chain) is given with its context. This sample was included in a study of OX40 agonist ivuxolimab in advanced cancers. About the research overall: The dose-escalation group included hepatocellular carcinoma, melanoma, renal cell carcinoma and head and neck cancer. Participants averaged roughly 60 years of age (range 23 to 79) and were roughly 80% male. Three patients showed partial responses: one hepatocellular carcinoma and two cutaneous melanoma cases.

TCRdb keeps only in-frame clones here, not all; method: immunoSEQ multiplex PCR. The repertoire holds around 98,000 clones, with roughly 85% as singletons. With baseline, cycle 4 day 1, and cycle 7 day 1 as timepoints, blood was sampled. Deletions cut 3 bases from V and 0 bases from J, with 9 bases between. The CDR3 loop spans 14 amino acids. In germline, CDR1 is ENHRY, CDR2 SYGVKD. Here the sequenced sample was CD4+ or CD8+ T cells sorted from blood, taken in a trial of the OX40 agonist ivuxolimab. The V call is TRBV10-3, the J call TRBJ2-7; no clear D. This clonotype was sampled from an adult with an advanced solid tumor such as melanoma, head and neck, liver or kidney cancer. The CDR3 DNA sequence: TGTGCCATCAGTGATCTTACAGACTCCTACGAGCAGTACTTC. Protein sequence: CAISDLTDSYEQYF.